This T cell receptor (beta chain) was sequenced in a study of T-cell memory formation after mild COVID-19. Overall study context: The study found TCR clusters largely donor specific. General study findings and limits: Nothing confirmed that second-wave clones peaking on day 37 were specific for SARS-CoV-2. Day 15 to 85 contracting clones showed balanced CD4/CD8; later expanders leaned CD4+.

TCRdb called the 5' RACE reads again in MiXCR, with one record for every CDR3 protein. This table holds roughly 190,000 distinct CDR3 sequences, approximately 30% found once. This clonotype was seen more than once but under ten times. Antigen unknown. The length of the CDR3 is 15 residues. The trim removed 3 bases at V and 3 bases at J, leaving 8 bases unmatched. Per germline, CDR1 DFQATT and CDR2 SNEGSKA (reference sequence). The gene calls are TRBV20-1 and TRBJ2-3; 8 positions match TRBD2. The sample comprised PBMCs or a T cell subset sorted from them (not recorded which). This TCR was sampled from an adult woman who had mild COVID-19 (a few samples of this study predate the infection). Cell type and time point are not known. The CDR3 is CSASQAASGTDTQYF. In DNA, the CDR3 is TGCAGTGCTAGCCAGGCGGCTAGCGGGACAGATACGCAGTATTTT.